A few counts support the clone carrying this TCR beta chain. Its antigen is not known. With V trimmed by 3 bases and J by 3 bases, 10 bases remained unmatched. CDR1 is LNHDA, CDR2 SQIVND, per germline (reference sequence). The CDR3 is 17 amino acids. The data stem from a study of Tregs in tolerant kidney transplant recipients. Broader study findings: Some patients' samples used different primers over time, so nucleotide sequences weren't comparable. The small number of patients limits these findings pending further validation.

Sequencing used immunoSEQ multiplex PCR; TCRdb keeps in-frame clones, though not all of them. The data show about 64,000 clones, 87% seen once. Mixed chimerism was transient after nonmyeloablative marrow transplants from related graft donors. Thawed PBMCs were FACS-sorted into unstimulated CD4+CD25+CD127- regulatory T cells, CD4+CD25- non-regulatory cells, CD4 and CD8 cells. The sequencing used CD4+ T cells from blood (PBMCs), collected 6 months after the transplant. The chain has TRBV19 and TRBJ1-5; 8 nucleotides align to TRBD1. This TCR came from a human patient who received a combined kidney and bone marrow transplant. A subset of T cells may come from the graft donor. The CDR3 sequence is CASSIFHGQGDNQPQHF. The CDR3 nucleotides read TGTGCCAGTAGTATTTTTCACGGACAGGGAGACAATCAGCCCCAGCATTTT.